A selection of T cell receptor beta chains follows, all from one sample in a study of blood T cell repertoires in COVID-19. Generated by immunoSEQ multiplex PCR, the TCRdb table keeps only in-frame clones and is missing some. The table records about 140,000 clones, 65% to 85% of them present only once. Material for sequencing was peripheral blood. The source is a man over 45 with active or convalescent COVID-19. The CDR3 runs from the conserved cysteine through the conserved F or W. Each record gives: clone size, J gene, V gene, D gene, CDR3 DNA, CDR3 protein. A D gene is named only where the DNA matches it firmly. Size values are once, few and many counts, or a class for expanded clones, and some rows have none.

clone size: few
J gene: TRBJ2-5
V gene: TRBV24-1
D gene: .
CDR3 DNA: TGTGCCACCAGTGACCCCACCTCCAGGGGTAAGACCCAGTACTTC
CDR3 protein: CATSDPTSRGKTQYF

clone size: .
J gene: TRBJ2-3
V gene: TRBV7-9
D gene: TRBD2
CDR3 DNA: TGTGCCAGCAGCTTAGAGGGACGACTAGCGGGAGCTACAGATACGCAGTATTTT
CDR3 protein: CASSLEGRLAGATDTQYF

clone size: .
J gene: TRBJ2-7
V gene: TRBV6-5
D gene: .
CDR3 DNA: TGTGCCAGCAGTTATGGGGCTGGACCCTACGAGCAGTACTTC
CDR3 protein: CASSYGAGPYEQYF

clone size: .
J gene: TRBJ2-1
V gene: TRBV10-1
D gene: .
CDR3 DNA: TGCGCCAGCAGTACGAGGTCGGCGGCATACAATGAGCAGTTCTTC
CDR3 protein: CASSTRSAAYNEQFF

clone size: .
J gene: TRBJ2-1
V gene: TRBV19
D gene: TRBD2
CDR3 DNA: TGTGCCAGTACCACTCCGGCGGGGGGAAGCTCCTACAATGAGCAGTTCTTC
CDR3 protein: CASTTPAGGSSYNEQFF

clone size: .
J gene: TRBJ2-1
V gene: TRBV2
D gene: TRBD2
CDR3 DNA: TGTGCCAGCAGTAAAAGCGGGAGAGAGGGTGAGCAGTTCTTC
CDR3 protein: CASSKSGREGEQFF

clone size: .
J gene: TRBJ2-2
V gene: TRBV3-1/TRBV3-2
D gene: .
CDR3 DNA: TGTGCCAGCAGCCAAGTCGCGGTATCCACCGGGGAGCTGTTTTTT
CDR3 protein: CASSQVAVSTGELFF

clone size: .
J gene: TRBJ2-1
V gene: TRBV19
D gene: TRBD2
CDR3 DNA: TGTGCCAGTAGTATTCTACTAGCGGGCTACAATGAGCAGTTCTTC
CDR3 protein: CASSILLAGYNEQFF

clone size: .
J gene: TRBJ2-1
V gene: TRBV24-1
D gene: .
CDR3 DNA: TGTGCCACCAGTGCCCGACTGGCGGAGGCCTACAATGAGCAGTTCTTC
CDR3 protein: CATSARLAEAYNEQFF

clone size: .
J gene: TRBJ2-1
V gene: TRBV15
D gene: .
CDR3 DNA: TGTGCCACCAGCAGAGGGCGCGACCCCCGGGAAAATGAGCAGTTCTTC
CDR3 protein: CATSRGRDPRENEQFF

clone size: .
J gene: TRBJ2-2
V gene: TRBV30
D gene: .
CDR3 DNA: TGTGCCTGGAGTCAGGGGAACACCGGGGAGCTGTTTTTT
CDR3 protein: CAWSQGNTGELFF